The clone carrying this TCR beta chain was seen only once. What it binds is not known. Germline V gene sequence: CDR1 SEHNR, CDR2 FQNEAQ (reference sequence). V dropped 5 bases and J dropped 7 bases, with 14 bases sitting between them. The CDR3 totals 14 residues. These data are taken from a study of T cell repertoires in cytomegalovirus infection. Study-level background: Matching HLA type, along with CMV infection, was indicated by public TCR beta signatures. Study conclusions and caveats: Individuals carrying CMV plus the relevant HLA were identified by cumulative frequency of public TCR beta families.

TCRdb passed the reads through MiXCR, listing each CDR3 protein once. This table holds 550,000 to 700,000 distinct CDR3 sequences, under 45% found once. This receptor was taken from a human donor in good health (CMV status not recorded). Some clones in this sample may be carry-over from other donors' samples. Here the sequenced sample was cultured PBMCs, taken from culture after CMV antigen stimulation. The rearrangement uses TRBV7-9 and TRBJ1-4; tentative D call: TRBD1 (6 bases). This CDR3 reads CASSPGQGLEKLFF. Here the CDR3 DNA reads TGTGCCAGCAGCCCTGGTCAGGGGCTTGAAAAACTGTTTTTT.